This entry concerns a single TCR beta chain. These data originate in a study of blood T cell repertoires in COVID-19. Data came from immunoSEQ multiplex PCR; TCRdb stores just in-frame clones and leaves some out. This sample has about 210,000 clones; about 86% occur once, and the top ten carry 2.5% to 3.5%. The CDR3 extends over 14 amino acids. Germline values: CDR1 MDHEN, CDR2 SYDVKM. V lost 5 bases and J lost 4, with 12 bases in between. The chain is built from TRBV28 and TRBJ1-5, with D perhaps TRBD1 (6 bases). Sequenced material: peripheral blood. The receptor was isolated from a man aged 45-60 years with active or convalescent COVID-19. Here the CDR3 reads CASSMWDNNQPQHF. In DNA form, the CDR3 reads TGTGCCAGCAGTATGTGGGACAATAATCAGCCCCAGCATTTT.